This T cell receptor (beta chain) was found in a study of radiation and T cells in renal cell carcinoma. The germline V and J ends were trimmed by 2 bases and 8 bases, with 13 bases remaining between them. Per the germline V gene, CDR1 is SGHRS and CDR2 is YFSETQ. CDR3 size: 13 residues. Time point in this sample: baseline pretreatment blood. The sample's treatment: 15 Gy SBRT to primary tumor, nephrectomy 4 weeks later. Clear cell pathology was present in this patient's renal cell carcinoma. Data came from immunoSEQ multiplex PCR; TCRdb stores just in-frame clones and leaves some out. The profile covers 50,000 to 75,000 clones, with approximately 80% appearing a single time and about 7.3% taken by the ten largest.

This sequence joins TRBV5-1 and TRBJ1-2, with D unclear. The sequence derives from a man aged 60-69 years with renal cell carcinoma. Sequences were derived from blood, sampled from a patient whose treatment included radiotherapy and nephrectomy. The CDR3 region has the DNA TGCGCCAGCAGCTTCGGACCCACGGAGGGCTACACCTTC. This gives the protein CASSFGPTEGYTF.